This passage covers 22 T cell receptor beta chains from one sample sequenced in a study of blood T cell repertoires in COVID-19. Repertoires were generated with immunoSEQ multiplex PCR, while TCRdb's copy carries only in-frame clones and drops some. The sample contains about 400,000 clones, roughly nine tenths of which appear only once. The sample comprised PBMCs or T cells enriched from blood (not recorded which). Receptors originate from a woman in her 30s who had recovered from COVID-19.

CDR3 DNA: TGTGCCAGTAGTATAAGGACAGGGAAAGGCTACACCTTC. It codes for CASSIRTGKGYTF. This chain uses TRBV19 with TRBJ1-2, with TRBD1 matching 8 bases. CDR3 length: 13 residues. The germline V gene has CDR1 LNHDA and CDR2 SQIVND (reference sequence). V trimming: 2 bases; J trimming: 8 bases; junction bases outside the gene matches: 4.

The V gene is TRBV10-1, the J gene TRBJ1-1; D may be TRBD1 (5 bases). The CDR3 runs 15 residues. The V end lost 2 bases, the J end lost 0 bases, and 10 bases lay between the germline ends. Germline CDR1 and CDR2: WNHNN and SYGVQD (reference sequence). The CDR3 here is CASSETGTMNTEAFF. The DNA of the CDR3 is TGCGCCAGCAGTGAGACAGGCACTATGAACACTGAAGCTTTCTTT.

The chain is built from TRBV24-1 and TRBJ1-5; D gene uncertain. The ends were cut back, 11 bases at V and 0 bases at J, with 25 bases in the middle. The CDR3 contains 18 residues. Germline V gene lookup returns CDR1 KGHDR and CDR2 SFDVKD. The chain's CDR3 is CAILTRPVINLSNQPQHF. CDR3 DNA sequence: TGTGCCATTTTGACCAGGCCTGTAATAAATCTTAGCAATCAGCCCCAGCATTTT.

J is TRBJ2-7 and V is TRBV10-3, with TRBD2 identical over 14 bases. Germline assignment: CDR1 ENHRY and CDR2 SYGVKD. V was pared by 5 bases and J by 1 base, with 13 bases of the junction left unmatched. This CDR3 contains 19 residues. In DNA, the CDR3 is TGTGCCATCAGTAGAAAACCCGGGACTAGCGGGAGCTCATCCTACGAGCAGTACTTC. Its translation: CAISRKPGTSGSSSYEQYF.

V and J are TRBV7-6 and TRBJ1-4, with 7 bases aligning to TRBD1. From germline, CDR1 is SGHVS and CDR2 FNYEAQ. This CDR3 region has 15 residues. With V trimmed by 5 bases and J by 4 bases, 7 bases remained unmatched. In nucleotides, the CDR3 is TGTGCCAGCAGCCGCAACAGGGGCGGTAATGAAAAACTGTTTTTT. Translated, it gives CASSRNRGGNEKLFF.

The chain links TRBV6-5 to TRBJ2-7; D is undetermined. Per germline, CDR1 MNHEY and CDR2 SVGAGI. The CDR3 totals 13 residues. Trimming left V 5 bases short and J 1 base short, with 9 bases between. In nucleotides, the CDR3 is TGTGCCAGCAGTCACAGTCCATCCTACGAGCAGTACTTC. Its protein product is CASSHSPSYEQYF.

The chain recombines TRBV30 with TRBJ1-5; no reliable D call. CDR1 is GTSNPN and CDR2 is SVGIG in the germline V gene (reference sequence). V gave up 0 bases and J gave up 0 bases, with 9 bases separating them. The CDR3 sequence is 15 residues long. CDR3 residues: CAWSVGGISNQPQHF. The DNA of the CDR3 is TGTGCCTGGAGTGTTGGAGGAATTAGCAATCAGCCCCAGCATTTT.

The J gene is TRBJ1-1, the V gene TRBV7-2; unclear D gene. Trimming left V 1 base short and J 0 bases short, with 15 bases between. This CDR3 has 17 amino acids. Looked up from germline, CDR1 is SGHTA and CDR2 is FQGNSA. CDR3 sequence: CASSLVGVGYMNTEAFF. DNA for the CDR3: TGTGCCAGCAGCTTAGTCGGGGTGGGTTACATGAACACTGAAGCTTTCTTT.

CDR3 in amino acids: CATSRPGPERGEQYF. For the CDR3, the DNA is TGTGCCACCAGCCGTCCCGGCCCAGAACGAGGCGAGCAGTACTTC. This chain connects TRBV15 to TRBJ2-7; D gene uncertain. V lost 5 bases, J lost 6 bases, and 20 bases lay in between. CDR1 and CDR2 (germline): LNHNV, YYDKDF (reference sequence). There are 15 residues in the CDR3.

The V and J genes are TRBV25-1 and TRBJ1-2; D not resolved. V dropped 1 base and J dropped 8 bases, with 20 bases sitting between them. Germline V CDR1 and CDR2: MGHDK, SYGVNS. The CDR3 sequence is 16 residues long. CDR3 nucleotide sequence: TGTGCCAGCAGTGAATCAGGCGTTGGGAGGAAAGGGGGCTACACCTTC. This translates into CASSESGVGRKGGYTF.

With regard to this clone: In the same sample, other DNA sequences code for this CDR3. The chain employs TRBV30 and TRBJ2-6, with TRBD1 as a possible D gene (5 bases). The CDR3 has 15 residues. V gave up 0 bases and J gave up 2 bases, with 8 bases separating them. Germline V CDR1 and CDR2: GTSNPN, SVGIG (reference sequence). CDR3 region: CAWSVPRAGANVLTF. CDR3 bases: TGTGCCTGGAGTGTACCCAGGGCTGGGGCCAACGTCCTGACTTTC. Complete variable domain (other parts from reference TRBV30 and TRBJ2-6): SQTIHQWPATLVQPVGSPLSLECTVEGTSNPNLYWYRQAAGRGLQLLFYSVGIGQISSEVPQNLSASRPQDRQFILSSKKLLLSDSGFYLCAWSVPRAGANVLTFGAGSRLTVL.

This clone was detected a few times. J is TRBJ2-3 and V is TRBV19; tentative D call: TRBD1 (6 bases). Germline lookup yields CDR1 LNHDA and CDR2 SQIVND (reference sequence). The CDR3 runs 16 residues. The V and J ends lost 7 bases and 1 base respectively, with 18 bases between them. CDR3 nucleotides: TGTGCCAGTAACTCCGGACAGTCCGGCCGCACAGATACGCAGTATTTT. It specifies CASNSGQSGRTDTQYF.

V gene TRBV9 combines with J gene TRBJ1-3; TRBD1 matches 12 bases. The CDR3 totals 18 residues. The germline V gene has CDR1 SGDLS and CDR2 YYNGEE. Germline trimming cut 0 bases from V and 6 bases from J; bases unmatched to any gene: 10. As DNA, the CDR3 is TGTGCCAGCAGCGTAGAGCATTGGGGGACAGGGGGCCTAAACACCATATATTTT. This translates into CASSVEHWGTGGLNTIYF.

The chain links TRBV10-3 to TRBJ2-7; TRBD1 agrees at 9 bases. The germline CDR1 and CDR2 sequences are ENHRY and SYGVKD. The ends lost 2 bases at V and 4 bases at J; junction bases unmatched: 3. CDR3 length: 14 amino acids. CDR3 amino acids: CAISEQGQGYEQYF. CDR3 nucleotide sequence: TGTGCCATCAGTGAGCAGGGACAGGGTTACGAGCAGTACTTC.

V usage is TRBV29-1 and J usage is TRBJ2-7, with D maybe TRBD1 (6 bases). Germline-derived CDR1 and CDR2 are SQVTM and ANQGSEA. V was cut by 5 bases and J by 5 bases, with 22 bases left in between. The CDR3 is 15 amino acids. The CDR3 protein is CSVTTFNTGINEQYF. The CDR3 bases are TGCAGCGTTACGACGTTCAACACAGGGATTAACGAGCAGTACTTC.

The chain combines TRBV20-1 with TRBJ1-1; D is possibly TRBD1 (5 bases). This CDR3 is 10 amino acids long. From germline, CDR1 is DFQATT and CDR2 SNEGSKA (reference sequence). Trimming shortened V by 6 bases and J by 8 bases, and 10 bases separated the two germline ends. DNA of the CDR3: TGCAGTGCAAACTACAGGGAAGCTTTCTTT. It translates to CSANYREAFF.

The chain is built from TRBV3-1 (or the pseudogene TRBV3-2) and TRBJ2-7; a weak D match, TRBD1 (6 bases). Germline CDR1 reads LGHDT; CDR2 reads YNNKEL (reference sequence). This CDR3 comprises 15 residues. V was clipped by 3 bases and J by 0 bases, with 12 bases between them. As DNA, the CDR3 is TGTGCCAGCAGCCATTCCGCACAGGGCTCCTACGAGCAGTACTTC. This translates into CASSHSAQGSYEQYF.

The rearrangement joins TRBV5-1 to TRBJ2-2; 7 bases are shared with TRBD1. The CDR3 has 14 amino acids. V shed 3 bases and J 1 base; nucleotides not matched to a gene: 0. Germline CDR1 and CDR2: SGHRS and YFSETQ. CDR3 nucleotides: TGCGCCAGCAGCTGGACAGGGAACACCGGGGAGCTGTTTTTT. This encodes CASSWTGNTGELFF.

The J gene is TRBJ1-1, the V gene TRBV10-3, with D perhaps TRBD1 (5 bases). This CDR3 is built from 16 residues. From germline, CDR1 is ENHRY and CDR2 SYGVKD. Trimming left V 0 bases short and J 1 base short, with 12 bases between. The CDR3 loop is CAISESRRGWNTEAFF. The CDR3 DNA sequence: TGTGCCATCAGTGAGTCGAGGAGGGGATGGAACACTGAAGCTTTCTTT.

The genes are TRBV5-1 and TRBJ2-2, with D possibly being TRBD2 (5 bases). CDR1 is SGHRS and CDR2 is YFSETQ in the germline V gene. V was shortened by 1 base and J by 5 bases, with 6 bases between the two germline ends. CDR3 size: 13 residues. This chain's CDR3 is CASSLPGTGELFF. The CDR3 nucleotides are TGCGCCAGCAGCTTGCCGGGAACCGGGGAGCTGTTTTTT.

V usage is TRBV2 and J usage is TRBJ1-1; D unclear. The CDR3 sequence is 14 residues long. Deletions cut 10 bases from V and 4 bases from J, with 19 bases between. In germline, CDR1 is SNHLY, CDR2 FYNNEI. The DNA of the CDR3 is TGTGCCACCGGGAGGGATACAGTTTCCACTGAAGCTTTCTTT. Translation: CATGRDTVSTEAFF.

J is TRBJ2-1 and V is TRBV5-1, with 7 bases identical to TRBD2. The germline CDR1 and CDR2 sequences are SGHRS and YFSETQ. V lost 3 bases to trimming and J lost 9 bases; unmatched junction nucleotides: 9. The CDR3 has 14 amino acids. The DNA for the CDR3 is TGCGCCAGCAGCTCCGGACTAGGTCTCGGTGAGCAGTTCTTC. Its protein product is CASSSGLGLGEQFF.